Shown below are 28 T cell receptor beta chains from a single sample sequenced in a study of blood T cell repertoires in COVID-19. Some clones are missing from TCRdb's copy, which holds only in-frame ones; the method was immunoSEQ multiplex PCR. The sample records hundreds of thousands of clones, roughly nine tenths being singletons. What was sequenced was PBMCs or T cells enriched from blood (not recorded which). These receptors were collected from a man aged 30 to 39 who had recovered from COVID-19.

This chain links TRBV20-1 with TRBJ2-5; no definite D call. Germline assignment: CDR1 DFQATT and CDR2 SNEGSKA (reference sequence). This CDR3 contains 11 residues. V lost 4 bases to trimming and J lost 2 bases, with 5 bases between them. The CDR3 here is CSANQQETQYF. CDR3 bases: TGCAGTGCTAATCAACAAGAGACCCAGTACTTC.

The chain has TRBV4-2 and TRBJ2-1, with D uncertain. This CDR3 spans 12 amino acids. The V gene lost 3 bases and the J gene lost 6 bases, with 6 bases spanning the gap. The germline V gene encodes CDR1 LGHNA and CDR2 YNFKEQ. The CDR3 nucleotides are TGTGCCAGCAGCCATCTCGTCAATGAGCAGTTCTTC. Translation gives CASSHLVNEQFF.

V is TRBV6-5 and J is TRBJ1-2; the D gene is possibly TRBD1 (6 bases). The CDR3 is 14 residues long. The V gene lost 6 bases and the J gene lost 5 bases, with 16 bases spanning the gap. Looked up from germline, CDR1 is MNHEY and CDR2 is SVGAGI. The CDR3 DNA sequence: TGTGCCAGCAGAGGGTCGGGACATCGGTATGGCTACACCTTC. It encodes CASRGSGHRYGYTF.

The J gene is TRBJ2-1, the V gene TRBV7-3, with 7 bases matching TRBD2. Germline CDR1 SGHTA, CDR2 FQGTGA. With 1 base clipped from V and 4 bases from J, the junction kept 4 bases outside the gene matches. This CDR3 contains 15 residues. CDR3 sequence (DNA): TGTGCCAGCAGCTTAAAGGCGGGGGTATACAATGAGCAGTTCTTC. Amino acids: CASSLKAGVYNEQFF.

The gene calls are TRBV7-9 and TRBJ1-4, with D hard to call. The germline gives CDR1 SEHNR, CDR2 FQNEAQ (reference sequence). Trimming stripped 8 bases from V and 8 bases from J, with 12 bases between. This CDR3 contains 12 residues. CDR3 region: CASSPAYEKLFF. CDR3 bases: TGTGCCAGCTCCCCCGCGTACGAAAAACTGTTTTTT.

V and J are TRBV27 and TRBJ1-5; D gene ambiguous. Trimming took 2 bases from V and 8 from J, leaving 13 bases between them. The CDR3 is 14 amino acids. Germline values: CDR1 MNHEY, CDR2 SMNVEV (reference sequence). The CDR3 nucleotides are TGTGCCAGCAGTTTAAGGAGGGAGTGGGAGCCCCAGCATTTT. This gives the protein CASSLRREWEPQHF.

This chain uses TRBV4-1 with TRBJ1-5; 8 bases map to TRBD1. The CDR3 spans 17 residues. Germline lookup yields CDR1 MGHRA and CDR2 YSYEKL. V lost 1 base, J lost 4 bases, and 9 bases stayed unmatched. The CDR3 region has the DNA TGCGCCAGCAGCCAAGGTGGAGGACAGGGAAGTAATCAGCCCCAGCATTTT. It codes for CASSQGGGQGSNQPQHF.

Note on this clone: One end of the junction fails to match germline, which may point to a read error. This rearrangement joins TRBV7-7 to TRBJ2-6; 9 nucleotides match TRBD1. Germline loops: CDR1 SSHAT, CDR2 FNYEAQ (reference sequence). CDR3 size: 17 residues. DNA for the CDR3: TGTGCTAGCAGCTTGGGACAGGGTGGGGCTGGGGCCAACGTCCTGACTTTC. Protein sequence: CASSLGQGGAGANVLTF.

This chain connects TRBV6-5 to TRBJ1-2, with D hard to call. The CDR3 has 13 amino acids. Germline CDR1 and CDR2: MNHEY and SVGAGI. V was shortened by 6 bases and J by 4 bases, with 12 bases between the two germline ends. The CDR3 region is CASRRDKSYGYTF. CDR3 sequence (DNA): TGTGCCAGCAGACGAGACAAGAGCTATGGCTACACCTTC.

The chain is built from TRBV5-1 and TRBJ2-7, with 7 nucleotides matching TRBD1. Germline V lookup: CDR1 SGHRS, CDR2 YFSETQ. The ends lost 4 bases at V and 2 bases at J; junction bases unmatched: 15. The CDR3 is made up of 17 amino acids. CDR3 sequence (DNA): TGCGCCAGCAGCCAGACCCTACAGGGGAGTACGGCCTACGAGCAGTACTTC. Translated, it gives CASSQTLQGSTAYEQYF. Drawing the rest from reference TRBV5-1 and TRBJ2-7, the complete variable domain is KAGVTQTPRYLIKTRGQQVTLSCSPISGHRSVSWYQQTPGQGLQFLFEYFSETQRNKGNFPGRFSGRQFSNSRSEMNVSTLELGDSALYLCASSQTLQGSTAYEQYFGPGTRLTVT.

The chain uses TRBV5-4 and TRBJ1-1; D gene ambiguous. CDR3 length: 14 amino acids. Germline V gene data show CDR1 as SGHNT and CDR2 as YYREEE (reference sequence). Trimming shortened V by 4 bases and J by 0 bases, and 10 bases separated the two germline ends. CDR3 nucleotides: TGTGCCAGCAGCCGCGGGGTCATGAACACTGAAGCTTTCTTT. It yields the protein CASSRGVMNTEAFF.

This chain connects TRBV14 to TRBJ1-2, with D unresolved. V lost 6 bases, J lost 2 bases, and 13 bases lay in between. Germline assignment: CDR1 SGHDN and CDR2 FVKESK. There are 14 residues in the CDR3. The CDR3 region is CASRPQTENYGYTF. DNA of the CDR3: TGTGCCAGCAGACCCCAGACTGAGAACTATGGCTACACCTTC.

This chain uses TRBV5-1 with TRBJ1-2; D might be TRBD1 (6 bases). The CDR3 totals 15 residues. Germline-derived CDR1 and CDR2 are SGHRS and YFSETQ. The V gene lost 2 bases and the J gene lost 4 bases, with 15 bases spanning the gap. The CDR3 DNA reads TGCGCCAGCAGCTTAGGACCTGAGGGGGTCTATGGCTACACCTTC. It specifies CASSLGPEGVYGYTF.

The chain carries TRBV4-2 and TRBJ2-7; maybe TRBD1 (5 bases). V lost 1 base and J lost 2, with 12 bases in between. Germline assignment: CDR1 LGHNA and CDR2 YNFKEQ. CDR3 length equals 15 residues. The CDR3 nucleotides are TGTGCCAGCAGCCAAGCTCAGGGATCAACCTACGAGCAGTACTTC. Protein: CASSQAQGSTYEQYF.

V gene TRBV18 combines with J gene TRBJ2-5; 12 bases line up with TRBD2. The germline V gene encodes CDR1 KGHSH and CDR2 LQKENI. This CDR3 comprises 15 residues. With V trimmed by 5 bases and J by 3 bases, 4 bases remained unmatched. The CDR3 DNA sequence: TGTGCCAGCTCAACGACTAGCGGGAGAAAAGAGACCCAGTACTTC. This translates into CASSTTSGRKETQYF.

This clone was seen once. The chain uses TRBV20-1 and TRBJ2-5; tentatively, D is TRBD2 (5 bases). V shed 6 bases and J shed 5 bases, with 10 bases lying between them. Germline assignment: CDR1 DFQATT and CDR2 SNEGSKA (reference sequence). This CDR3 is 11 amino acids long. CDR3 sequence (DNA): TGCAGTGCCGGGATGCTTGAGACCCAGTACTTC. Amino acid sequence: CSAGMLETQYF.

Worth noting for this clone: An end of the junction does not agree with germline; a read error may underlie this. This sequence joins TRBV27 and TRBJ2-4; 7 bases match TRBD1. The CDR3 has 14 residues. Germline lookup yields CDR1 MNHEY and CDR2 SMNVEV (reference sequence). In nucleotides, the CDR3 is TGTGCCAGCAGTCCGGGGACAGCCCAAAACATTCAGTACTTC. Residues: CASSPGTAQNIQYF.

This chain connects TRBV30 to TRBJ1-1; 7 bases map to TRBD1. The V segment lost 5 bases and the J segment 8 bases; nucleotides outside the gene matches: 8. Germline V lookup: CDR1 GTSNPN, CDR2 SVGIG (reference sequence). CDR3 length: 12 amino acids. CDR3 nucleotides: TGTGCCTGGTCACAGGGGAGGTTGGAAGCTTTCTTT. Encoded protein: CAWSQGRLEAFF.

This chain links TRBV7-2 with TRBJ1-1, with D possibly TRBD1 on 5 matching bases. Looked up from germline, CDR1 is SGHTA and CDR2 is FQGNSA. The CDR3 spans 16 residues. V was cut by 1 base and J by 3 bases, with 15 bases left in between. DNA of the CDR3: TGTGCCAGCAGCTTAGTGGGGGGGTCGGTGTACACTGAAGCTTTCTTT. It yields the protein CASSLVGGSVYTEAFF.

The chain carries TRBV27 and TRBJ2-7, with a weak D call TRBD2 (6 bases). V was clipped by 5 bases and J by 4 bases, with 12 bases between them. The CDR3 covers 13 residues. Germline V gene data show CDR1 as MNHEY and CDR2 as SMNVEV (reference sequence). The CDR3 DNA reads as TGTGCCAGCAGTCCTAGCGTCCTTTACGAGCAGTACTTC. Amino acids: CASSPSVLYEQYF.

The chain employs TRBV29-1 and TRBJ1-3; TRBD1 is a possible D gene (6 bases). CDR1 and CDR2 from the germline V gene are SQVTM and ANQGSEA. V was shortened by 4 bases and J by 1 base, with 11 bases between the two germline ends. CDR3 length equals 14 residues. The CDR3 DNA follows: TGCAGCGTTGGGACAGATTATTCTGGAAACACCATATATTTT. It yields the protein CSVGTDYSGNTIYF.

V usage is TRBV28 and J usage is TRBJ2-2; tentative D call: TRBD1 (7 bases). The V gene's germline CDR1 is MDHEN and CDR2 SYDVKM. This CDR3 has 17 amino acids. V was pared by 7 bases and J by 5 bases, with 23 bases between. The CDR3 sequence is CASIPPGGSPTTGELFF. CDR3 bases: TGTGCCAGCATCCCACCAGGGGGGTCCCCTACAACCGGGGAGCTGTTTTTT.

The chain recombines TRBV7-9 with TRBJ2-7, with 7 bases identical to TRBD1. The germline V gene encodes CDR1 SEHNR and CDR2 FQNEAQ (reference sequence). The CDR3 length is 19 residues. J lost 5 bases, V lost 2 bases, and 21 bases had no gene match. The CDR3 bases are TGTGCCAGCAGCTTAATGGCATCAGGGGGTAAATTTTTACTCAACGAGCAGTACTTC. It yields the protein CASSLMASGGKFLLNEQYF.

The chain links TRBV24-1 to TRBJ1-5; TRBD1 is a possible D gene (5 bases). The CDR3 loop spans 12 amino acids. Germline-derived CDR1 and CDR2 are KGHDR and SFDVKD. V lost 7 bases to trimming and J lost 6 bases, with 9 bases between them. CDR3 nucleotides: TGTGCCACCAGCCAGGGAGGTCAGCCCCAGCATTTT. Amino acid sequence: CATSQGGQPQHF.

The CDR3 sequence is CATSRDQSKVGYTF. In nucleotides, the CDR3 is TGTGCCACCAGCAGAGATCAGTCGAAAGTTGGCTACACCTTC. This chain links TRBV15 with TRBJ1-2; D is unresolved. V lost 0 bases to trimming and J lost 7 bases, with 12 bases between them. This CDR3 has 14 residues. Germline V gene data show CDR1 as LNHNV and CDR2 as YYDKDF (reference sequence).

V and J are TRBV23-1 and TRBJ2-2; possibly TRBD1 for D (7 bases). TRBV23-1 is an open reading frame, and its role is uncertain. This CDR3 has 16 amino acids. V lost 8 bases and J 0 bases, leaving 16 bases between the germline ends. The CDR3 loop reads CASPLGGGPNTGELFF. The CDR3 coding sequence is TGCGCCAGCCCCCTCGGAGGGGGCCCGAACACCGGGGAGCTGTTTTTT.

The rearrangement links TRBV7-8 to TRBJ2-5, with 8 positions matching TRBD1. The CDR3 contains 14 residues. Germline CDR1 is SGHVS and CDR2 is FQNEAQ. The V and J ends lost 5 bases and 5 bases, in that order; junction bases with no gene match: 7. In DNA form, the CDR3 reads TGTGCCAGCAGCACCTCGACAGGGGCGGAGACCCAGTACTTC. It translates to CASSTSTGAETQYF.

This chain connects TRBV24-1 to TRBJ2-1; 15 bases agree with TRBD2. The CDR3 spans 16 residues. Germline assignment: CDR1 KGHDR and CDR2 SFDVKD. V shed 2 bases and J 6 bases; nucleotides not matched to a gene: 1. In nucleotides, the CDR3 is TGTGCCACCAGTGATTCGGGACTAGCGGGAGGCAATGAGCAGTTCTTC. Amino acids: CATSDSGLAGGNEQFF.